This T cell receptor (beta chain) originates from a study of blood T cell repertoires in COVID-19. Turning to the study itself: Collection of acute and convalescent COVID-19 samples took place in the United States, Italy and Spain.

Participants, about 18 to 90 years old, spanned some 23 US areas. Participants were placed into cohorts based on the clinical history they reported. Exposed enrollees had met someone with a PCR-confirmed or clinician-diagnosed COVID-19 case at some point within the 2 weeks before study entry. CDR1 and CDR2 from the germline V gene are SGDLS and YYNGEE. The CDR3 length is 15 residues. The germline V and J ends were trimmed by 0 bases and 6 bases, with 15 bases remaining between them. The method was immunoSEQ multiplex PCR; TCRdb's version includes in-frame clones alone and lacks a portion of them. The sample carries 350,000 to 450,000 clones, roughly 90% recorded once.

J is TRBJ1-1 and V is TRBV9; D may be TRBD1 (5 bases). This receptor was taken from a woman aged 18-29 years who had been exposed to COVID-19. Source material: PBMCs or T cells enriched from blood (not recorded which). The CDR3, as DNA: TGTGCCAGCAGCGTAGCTACGTCGGGGGGATCTGAAGCTTTCTTT. Translated, it gives CASSVATSGGSEAFF.